Listed below are T cell receptor beta chains from one sample, sequenced in a study of blood T cells in healthy people across ages. TCRdb reprocessed the 5' RACE reads via MiXCR and lists one record per CDR3 protein. This sample has 1.5 million to 2 million distinct CDR3 sequences, with 28% found just once. Sequenced: blood. These receptors originate from a woman in her 30s in good health. The CDR3 runs from the conserved cysteine through the conserved F or W. The D gene is left open where the match is weak. A clone size is listed for some rows: how often the clone was seen (once, few, many), or a class if it is expanded.

j_call: TRBJ1-2; v_call: TRBV7-2; clone_size: few; d_call: NA; cdr3_nt: TGTGCCAGCAGAGTGAAGGGAGGAGCTCTGAACTATGGCTACACCTTC; cdr3_aa: CASRVKGGALNYGYTF
j_call: TRBJ2-1; v_call: TRBV14; clone_size: many; d_call: NA; cdr3_nt: TGTGCCAGCAGTGGGGGTTTCTCCTACAATGAGCAGTTCTTC; cdr3_aa: CASSGGFSYNEQFF
j_call: TRBJ2-6; v_call: TRBV4-1; clone_size: few; d_call: TRBD1; cdr3_nt: TGCGCCAGCAGCCAAGAACCGACAGGGCCTGGGGCCAACGTCCTGACTTTC; cdr3_aa: CASSQEPTGPGANVLTF
j_call: TRBJ2-3; v_call: TRBV3-1; clone_size: few; d_call: TRBD2; cdr3_nt: TGTGCCAGCCAAGCGGGAGTTCGGGATACGCAGTATTTT; cdr3_aa: CASQAGVRDTQYF
j_call: TRBJ1-1; v_call: TRBV20-1; clone_size: few; d_call: NA; cdr3_nt: TGCAGTGCTAGTTTGGGGGGTCCTTCTTTAGACACTGAAGCTTTCTTT; cdr3_aa: CSASLGGPSLDTEAFF
j_call: TRBJ1-1; v_call: TRBV5-1; clone_size: few; d_call: NA; cdr3_nt: TGCGCCAGCAGCTTGTTAGGCCACAACACTGAAGCTTTCTTT; cdr3_aa: CASSLLGHNTEAFF
j_call: TRBJ2-5; v_call: TRBV7-3; clone_size: NA; d_call: NA; cdr3_nt: TGTGCCAGCAGCTTAAGAGGGACCCTGGGGGAGACCCAGTACTTC; cdr3_aa: CASSLRGTLGETQYF
j_call: TRBJ1-2; v_call: TRBV4-3; clone_size: few; d_call: NA; cdr3_nt: TGCGCCAGCAGCCAGTCGGACACGCGGTATGGCTACACCTTC; cdr3_aa: CASSQSDTRYGYTF
j_call: TRBJ2-4; v_call: TRBV7-6; clone_size: few; d_call: TRBD1; cdr3_nt: TGTGCCAGCAGCTTGGGACAGGGGGTGGACATTCAGTACTTC; cdr3_aa: CASSLGQGVDIQYF
j_call: TRBJ2-3; v_call: TRBV12-3/TRBV12-4; clone_size: many; d_call: NA; cdr3_nt: TGTGCCAGCAGTTACTCATCAGCTAGCACAGATACGCAGTATTTT; cdr3_aa: CASSYSSASTDTQYF
j_call: TRBJ2-3; v_call: TRBV29-1; clone_size: NA; d_call: TRBD2; cdr3_nt: TGCAGCGTCGAGCGGGATCTAGATACGCAGTATTTT; cdr3_aa: CSVERDLDTQYF
j_call: TRBJ2-3; v_call: TRBV27; clone_size: NA; d_call: NA; cdr3_nt: TGTGCCAGCAGTTTATGGGGAACTAGCACAGATACGCAGTATTTT; cdr3_aa: CASSLWGTSTDTQYF
j_call: TRBJ1-4; v_call: TRBV29-1; clone_size: NA; d_call: NA; cdr3_nt: TGCAGCGTTGACTCGGGGATCGGTGAAAAACTGTTTTTT; cdr3_aa: CSVDSGIGEKLFF
j_call: TRBJ2-5; v_call: TRBV12-5; clone_size: NA; d_call: NA; cdr3_nt: TGTGCTAGTGCCCCATCGGGGAGTCAAGGGACCCAGTACTTC; cdr3_aa: CASAPSGSQGTQYF
j_call: TRBJ2-1; v_call: TRBV11-2; clone_size: NA; d_call: TRBD2; cdr3_nt: TGTGCCAGCAGCCTCCTCCGGGGGGGACCCTCCTACAATGAGCAGTTCTTC; cdr3_aa: CASSLLRGGPSYNEQFF
j_call: TRBJ2-3; v_call: TRBV10-3; clone_size: NA; d_call: NA; cdr3_nt: TGTGCCATCAGCGGGACCCGGGACACAGATACGCAGTATTTT; cdr3_aa: CAISGTRDTDTQYF